A single sample gave rise to the 2 T cell receptor beta chains below, sequenced in a study of T cell repertoires in cytomegalovirus infection. One entry per CDR3 protein results from TCRdb running MiXCR on the reads. This sample has 400,000 or so distinct CDR3 sequences; 30% to 40% occur once, and the top ten carry 12% to 15%. The sample taken for sequencing was PBMCs. The source is a human donor in good health (CMV status not recorded). Some clones in this sample may be carry-over from other donors' samples.

The rearrangement links TRBV7-8 to TRBJ2-3; 10 nucleotides align to TRBD1. The germline V gene encodes CDR1 SGHVS and CDR2 FQNEAQ. This CDR3 is built from 16 residues. After removal of 3 bases from V and 2 bases from J, the junction contained 5 bases not matched to a gene. CDR3 in DNA: TGTGCCAGCAGCTTCTGGACAGGGGGAGACACAGATACGCAGTATTTT. Protein sequence: CASSFWTGGDTDTQYF. The full variable domain, its missing parts supplied by reference TRBV7-8 and TRBJ2-3, is GAGVSQSPRYKVAKRGQDVALRCDPISGHVSLFWYQQALGQGPEFLTYFQNEAQLDKSGLPSDRFFAERPEGSVSTLKIQRTQQEDSAVYLCASSFWTGGDTDTQYFGPGTRLTVL.

This rearrangement joins TRBV6-2 or TRBV6-3 to TRBJ1-6, with D possibly TRBD1 on 5 matching bases. The CDR3 extends over 14 amino acids. Trimming shortened V by 7 bases and J by 7 bases, and 14 bases separated the two germline ends. Germline V gives CDR1 MNHEY, CDR2 SVGEGT. CDR3 sequence: CASMTGTANSPLHF. The CDR3 DNA sequence: TGTGCCAGCATGACCGGGACGGCGAATTCACCCCTCCACTTT.